This TCR beta chain was documented in a study of control samples from healthy donors and cancer patients. Assay used: immunoSEQ multiplex PCR; TCRdb lists only in-frame clones, some missing. In the table there are more than 15,000 clones, 80% to 85% of which are singletons. Trimming left V 3 bases short and J 8 bases short, with 14 bases between. This CDR3 is built from 15 residues. Germline loops: CDR1 MNHEY, CDR2 SMNVEV (reference sequence). The receptor was isolated from an elderly man with head and neck cancer. The chain employs TRBV27 and TRBJ1-6; weak D call: TRBD1 (6 bases). Sequences were obtained from PBMCs. CDR3 nucleotide sequence: TGTGCCAGCAGTTTTACGCGGGACATATATTCACCCCTCCACTTT. It yields the protein CASSFTRDIYSPLHF.